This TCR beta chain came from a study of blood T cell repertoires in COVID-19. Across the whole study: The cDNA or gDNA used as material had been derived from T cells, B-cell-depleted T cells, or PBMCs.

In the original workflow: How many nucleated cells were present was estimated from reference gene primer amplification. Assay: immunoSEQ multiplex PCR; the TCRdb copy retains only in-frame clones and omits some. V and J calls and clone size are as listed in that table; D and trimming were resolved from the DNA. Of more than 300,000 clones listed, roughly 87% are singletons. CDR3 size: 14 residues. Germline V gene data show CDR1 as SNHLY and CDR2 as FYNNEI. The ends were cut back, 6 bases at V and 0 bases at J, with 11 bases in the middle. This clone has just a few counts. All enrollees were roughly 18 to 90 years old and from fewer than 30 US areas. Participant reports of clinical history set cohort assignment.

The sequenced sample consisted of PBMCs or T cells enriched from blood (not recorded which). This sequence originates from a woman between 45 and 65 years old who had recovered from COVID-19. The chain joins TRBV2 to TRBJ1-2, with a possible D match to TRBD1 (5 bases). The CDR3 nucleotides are TGTGCCAGCAGATCCTTGACAGCTAACTATGGCTACACCTTC. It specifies CASRSLTANYGYTF.